These 22 T cell receptor beta chains originate from one sample sequenced in a study of cytomegalovirus exposure and HLA in healthy donors (dated by TCRdb to 2015 to 2018). Preparation of the library involved the immunoSEQ multiplex PCR assay. For the multiplex PCR, a mixture combining 60 forward primers for TCR Vbeta segments and 13 reverse primers for TCR Jbeta segments was used. The source is immuneACCESS, and TCRdb retained only in-frame sequences with V and J called. Part of the clones is not carried over; for the studies checked, unresolved V genes explain less than half of this, and the remainder is unexplained. Counted in this sample were 150,000 or so clones; around four fifths of them appeared once. About 1.3% of the sample lies in the top ten. Sequenced: PBMCs. The receptors were sampled from a man in his thirties or forties in good health and CMV-seronegative.

The chain is built from TRBV27 and TRBJ2-2, with a possible D match to TRBD2 (6 bases). CDR3 length equals 15 residues. Germline CDR1 MNHEY, CDR2 SMNVEV (reference sequence). Trimming shortened V by 3 bases and J by 5 bases, and 13 bases separated the two germline ends. CDR3 nucleotide sequence: TGTGCCAGCAGTTTTCCGGGGGTGGGGACCGGGGAGCTGTTTTTT. As protein: CASSFPGVGTGELFF.

The chain joins TRBV4-3 to TRBJ2-3; 9 bases align to TRBD1. CDR1 is LGHNA and CDR2 is YSLEER in the germline V gene. With V trimmed by 3 bases and J by 2 bases, 6 bases remained unmatched. The CDR3 is 16 residues long. For the CDR3, the DNA is TGCGCCAGCAGCCAGGTTGGGACAGGGCCCACAGATACGCAGTATTTT. Its translation is CASSQVGTGPTDTQYF.

This chain links TRBV6-1 with TRBJ1-1; maybe TRBD1 (5 bases). The CDR3 loop spans 15 amino acids. Per germline, CDR1 MNHNS and CDR2 SASEGT. The V gene lost 2 bases and the J gene lost 5 bases, with 15 bases spanning the gap. CDR3 in amino acids: CASSESGDFWTEAFF. The CDR3 DNA reads as TGTGCCAGCAGTGAAAGCGGGGACTTTTGGACTGAAGCTTTCTTT.

The gene calls are TRBV29-1 and TRBJ2-6, with a possible D match to TRBD1 (6 bases). Germline V gives CDR1 SQVTM, CDR2 ANQGSEA. V lost 3 bases to trimming and J lost 0 bases, with 12 bases between them. The CDR3 is made up of 16 amino acids. This chain's CDR3 is CSVDGRGSSGANVLTF. The DNA of the CDR3 is TGCAGCGTTGACGGCAGGGGTAGCTCTGGGGCCAACGTCCTGACTTTC.

About this clone itself: One end of the junction is discordant with germline, which a read error may explain. The chain is built from TRBV7-7 and TRBJ2-3; D is possibly TRBD1 (6 bases). The CDR3 loop spans 15 amino acids. CDR1 is SSHAT and CDR2 is FNYEAQ in the germline V gene (reference sequence). The CDR3 spells CASSLGRGSTDTQYF. Written as DNA, the CDR3 is TGTGCTAGCAGCTTAGGAAGGGGGAGCACAGATACGCAGTATTTT.

The chain employs TRBV5-6 and TRBJ2-4; tentative D call: TRBD1 (5 bases). The V gene's germline CDR1 is SGHDT and CDR2 YYEEEE. The ends were cut back, 4 bases at V and 7 bases at J, with 24 bases in the middle. The CDR3 is 17 residues long. The CDR3 sequence: CASSRLQGPLAENIQYF. In DNA, the CDR3 is TGTGCCAGCAGCCGACTCCAGGGCCCTTTGGCAGAGAACATTCAGTACTTC.

CDR3 bases: TGTGCCAGCAGTGGGGACAGGGGAACTGGGGCCAACGTCCTGACTTTC. Translation: CASSGDRGTGANVLTF. The chain carries TRBV25-1 and TRBJ2-6; the match to TRBD1 covers 10 bases. The CDR3 has 16 residues. After removal of 4 bases from V and 2 bases from J, the junction contained 2 bases not matched to a gene. Germline loops: CDR1 MGHDK, CDR2 SYGVNS.

The V gene is TRBV28, the J gene TRBJ2-7; D may be TRBD1 (6 bases). Germline V CDR1 and CDR2: MDHEN, SYDVKM. V was cut by 5 bases and J by 2 bases, with 13 bases left in between. The CDR3 contains 14 residues. This chain's CDR3 is CASSDRTGTYEQYF. The CDR3 DNA sequence: TGTGCCAGCAGTGACAGGACGGGAACCTACGAGCAGTACTTC.

Comments on this clone: At one of its ends the junction is not consistent with the germline gene, which may arise from a read error. The rearrangement links TRBV7-7 to TRBJ2-5; TRBD2 agrees at 9 bases. The CDR3 is 17 residues long. Germline values: CDR1 SSHAT, CDR2 FNYEAQ (reference sequence). DNA of the CDR3: TGTGCTAGCAGCTTAGGGGGGTTAGCGGGAGCTGGGGAGACCCAGTACTTC. Translation gives CASSLGGLAGAGETQYF.

The rearrangement links TRBV11-2 to TRBJ2-7, with 8 bases that match TRBD2. The germline CDR1 and CDR2 sequences are SGHAT and FQNNGV. The ends lost 1 base at V and 0 bases at J; junction bases unmatched: 8. The CDR3 runs 17 residues. The CDR3 spells CASSLVMLAGSSYEQYF. CDR3 DNA: TGTGCCAGCAGCTTAGTGATGCTAGCGGGCTCCTCCTACGAGCAGTACTTC.

The chain uses TRBV4-1 and TRBJ2-1; D might be TRBD2 (6 bases). V lost 3 bases and J 7 bases, leaving 7 bases between the germline ends. From germline, CDR1 is MGHRA and CDR2 YSYEKL. The CDR3 is 12 residues long. The CDR3 region has the DNA TGCGCCAGCAGCCACGCGGGGAATGAGCAGTTCTTC. Encoded protein: CASSHAGNEQFF.

This sequence joins TRBV9 and TRBJ2-3; weak D call: TRBD2 (5 bases). The CDR3 extends over 15 amino acids. Trimming took 4 bases from V and 2 from J, leaving 14 bases between them. Germline CDR1 reads SGDLS; CDR2 reads YYNGEE. CDR3: CASSSGVRSTDTQYF. The CDR3 bases are TGTGCCAGCAGCTCCGGGGTGAGGTCCACAGATACGCAGTATTTT.

J is TRBJ2-7 and V is TRBV18; 9 bases are shared with TRBD2. Trimming cost V 2 bases and J 3 bases; bases outside gene matches: 2. The CDR3 is 14 residues long. Germline-derived CDR1 and CDR2 are KGHSH and LQKENI. In DNA, the CDR3 is TGTGCCAGCTCACCAAGTAGCGGGGGCTACGAGCAGTACTTC. Protein: CASSPSSGGYEQYF.

The chain is built from TRBV21-1 and TRBJ1-6; the table calls TRBD1, which could not be checked here. TRBV21-1 is a pseudogene segment. The CDR3 is 19 amino acids. CDR3 amino acids: CASSARDRSPSSYNSPLHF. CDR3 bases: TGTGCCAGCAGCGCCCGGGACAGGTCCCCTAGCTCCTATAATTCACCCCTCCACTTT.

The rearrangement joins TRBV6-6 to TRBJ1-2, with D tentatively TRBD1 (6 bases). Germline V lookup: CDR1 MNHNY, CDR2 SVGAGI (reference sequence). The CDR3 spans 15 residues. Trimming pared 0 bases from V and 4 bases from J, leaving 12 bases between. The CDR3 is CASSYSAPQGYGYTF. The CDR3 bases are TGTGCCAGCAGTTACTCGGCCCCACAGGGCTATGGCTACACCTTC.

The chain links TRBV2 to TRBJ1-5; TRBD1 matches at 11 bases. Germline values: CDR1 SNHLY, CDR2 FYNNEI. The CDR3 runs 15 residues. J was trimmed by 0 bases and V by 6 bases; bases with no gene match: 1. The CDR3 reads CASSGTGGSNQPQHF. CDR3 nucleotides: TGTGCCAGCAGCGGGACAGGGGGTAGCAATCAGCCCCAGCATTTT.

The J gene is TRBJ1-2, the V gene TRBV28, with TRBD1 matching 8 bases. CDR1 is MDHEN, CDR2 SYDVKM, per germline. CDR3 length: 16 amino acids. Trimming took 6 bases from V and 4 from J; bases not matched to a gene: 13. The CDR3 spells CASSHQPPQGGYGYTF. In nucleotides, the CDR3 is TGTGCCAGCAGCCATCAGCCCCCACAGGGGGGCTATGGCTACACCTTC.

J is TRBJ2-7 and V is TRBV7-9, with D perhaps TRBD2 (5 bases). The germline V and J ends were trimmed by 6 bases and 3 bases, with 15 bases remaining between them. CDR3 length: 14 residues. Per the germline V gene, CDR1 is SEHNR and CDR2 is FQNEAQ (reference sequence). Written as DNA, the CDR3 is TGTGCCAGCAGTCGGGGAAGGGAGCGCTACGAGCAGTACTTC. Translating it yields CASSRGRERYEQYF. Full variable domain (rest looked up from reference TRBV7-9 and TRBJ2-7): DTGVSQNPRHKITKRGQNVTFRCDPISEHNRLYWYRQTLGQGPEFLTYFQNEAQLEKSRLLSDRFSAERPKGSFSTLEIQRTEQGDSAMYLCASSRGRERYEQYFGPGTRLTVT.

V gene TRBV30 combines with J gene TRBJ2-5; D not certain. The CDR3 length is 13 residues. Germline V gene lookup returns CDR1 GTSNPN and CDR2 SVGIG (reference sequence). V dropped 0 bases and J dropped 1 base, with 6 bases sitting between them. The CDR3 sequence is CAWSVAFQETQYF. The DNA of the CDR3 is TGTGCCTGGAGTGTAGCTTTCCAAGAGACCCAGTACTTC.

This clone showed up just once. This chain connects TRBV5-6 to TRBJ2-1; D is uncertain. Germline V lookup: CDR1 SGHDT, CDR2 YYEEEE. The V end lost 1 base, the J end lost 3 bases, and 8 bases lay between the germline ends. The CDR3 contains 14 residues. Here the CDR3 DNA reads TGTGCCAGCAGCTTGCGACAAAACTACAATGAGCAGTTCTTC. This sequence encodes CASSLRQNYNEQFF.

CDR3 sequence reads: CASSPAGGSYNEQFF. The CDR3, as DNA: TGCGCCAGCAGCCCCGCGGGCGGTTCCTACAATGAGCAGTTCTTC. The V gene is TRBV5-1, the J gene TRBJ2-1; D might be TRBD2 (5 bases). CDR3 length equals 15 residues. Germline V CDR1 and CDR2: SGHRS, YFSETQ. V was pared by 4 bases and J by 1 base, with 12 bases between.

This clone was counted between two and nine times. The chain links TRBV30 to TRBJ2-1, with TRBD2 as a possible D gene (5 bases). CDR1 and CDR2 (germline): GTSNPN, SVGIG (reference sequence). Trimming left V 3 bases short and J 5 bases short, with 11 bases between. The CDR3 is 13 amino acids. Here the CDR3 DNA reads TGTGCCTGGAGCTGGACTTCTCACAATGAGCAGTTCTTC. Residues: CAWSWTSHNEQFF. Full variable domain (rest looked up from reference TRBV30 and TRBJ2-1): SQTIHQWPATLVQPVGSPLSLECTVEGTSNPNLYWYRQAAGRGLQLLFYSVGIGQISSEVPQNLSASRPQDRQFILSSKKLLLSDSGFYLCAWSWTSHNEQFFGPGTRLTVL.